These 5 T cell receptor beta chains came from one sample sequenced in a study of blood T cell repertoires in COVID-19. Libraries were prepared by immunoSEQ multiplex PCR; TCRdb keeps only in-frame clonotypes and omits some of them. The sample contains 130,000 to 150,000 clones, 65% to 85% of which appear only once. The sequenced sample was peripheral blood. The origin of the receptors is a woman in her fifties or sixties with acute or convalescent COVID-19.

CDR3 amino acids: CASSRGQGSYEQYF. The CDR3 nucleotides are TGTGCCAGCAGCCGTGGACAGGGCTCCTACGAGCAGTACTTC. The gene calls are TRBV3-1 (or the pseudogene TRBV3-2) and TRBJ2-7; 8 bases fit TRBD1. CDR3 length: 14 amino acids. Per germline, CDR1 LGHDT and CDR2 YNNKEL (reference sequence). V lost 4 bases, J lost 0 bases, and 2 bases stayed unmatched.

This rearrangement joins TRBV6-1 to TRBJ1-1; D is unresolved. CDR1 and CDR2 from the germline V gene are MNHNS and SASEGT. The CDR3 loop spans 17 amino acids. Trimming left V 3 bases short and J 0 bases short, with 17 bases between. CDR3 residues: CASSDVESRYLNTEAFF. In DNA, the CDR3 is TGTGCCAGCAGTGATGTGGAGTCTCGGTACTTGAACACTGAAGCTTTCTTT.

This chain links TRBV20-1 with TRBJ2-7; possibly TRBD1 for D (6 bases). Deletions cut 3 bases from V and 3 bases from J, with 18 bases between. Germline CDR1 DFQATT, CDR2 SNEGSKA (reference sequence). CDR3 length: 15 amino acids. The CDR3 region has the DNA TGCAGTGCTAGTGACCCGGGACACGGCAGCTACGAGCAGTACTTC. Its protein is CSASDPGHGSYEQYF.

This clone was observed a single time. The CDR3 loop is CAAAGIGGRYEQYF. CDR3 bases: TGTGCCGCAGCAGGGATAGGCGGGAGGTACGAGCAGTACTTC. The chain uses TRBV2 and TRBJ2-7; 8 bases match TRBD2. After removal of 11 bases from V and 4 bases from J, the junction contained 13 bases not matched to a gene. The CDR3 runs 14 residues. CDR1 SNHLY and CDR2 FYNNEI come from the germline V gene.

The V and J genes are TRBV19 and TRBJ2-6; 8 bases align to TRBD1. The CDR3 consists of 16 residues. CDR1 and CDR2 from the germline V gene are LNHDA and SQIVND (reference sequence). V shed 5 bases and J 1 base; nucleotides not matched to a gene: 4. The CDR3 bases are TGTGCCAGTAGTTCCCACAGGGGGTCTGGGGCCAACGTCCTGACTTTC. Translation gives CASSSHRGSGANVLTF.